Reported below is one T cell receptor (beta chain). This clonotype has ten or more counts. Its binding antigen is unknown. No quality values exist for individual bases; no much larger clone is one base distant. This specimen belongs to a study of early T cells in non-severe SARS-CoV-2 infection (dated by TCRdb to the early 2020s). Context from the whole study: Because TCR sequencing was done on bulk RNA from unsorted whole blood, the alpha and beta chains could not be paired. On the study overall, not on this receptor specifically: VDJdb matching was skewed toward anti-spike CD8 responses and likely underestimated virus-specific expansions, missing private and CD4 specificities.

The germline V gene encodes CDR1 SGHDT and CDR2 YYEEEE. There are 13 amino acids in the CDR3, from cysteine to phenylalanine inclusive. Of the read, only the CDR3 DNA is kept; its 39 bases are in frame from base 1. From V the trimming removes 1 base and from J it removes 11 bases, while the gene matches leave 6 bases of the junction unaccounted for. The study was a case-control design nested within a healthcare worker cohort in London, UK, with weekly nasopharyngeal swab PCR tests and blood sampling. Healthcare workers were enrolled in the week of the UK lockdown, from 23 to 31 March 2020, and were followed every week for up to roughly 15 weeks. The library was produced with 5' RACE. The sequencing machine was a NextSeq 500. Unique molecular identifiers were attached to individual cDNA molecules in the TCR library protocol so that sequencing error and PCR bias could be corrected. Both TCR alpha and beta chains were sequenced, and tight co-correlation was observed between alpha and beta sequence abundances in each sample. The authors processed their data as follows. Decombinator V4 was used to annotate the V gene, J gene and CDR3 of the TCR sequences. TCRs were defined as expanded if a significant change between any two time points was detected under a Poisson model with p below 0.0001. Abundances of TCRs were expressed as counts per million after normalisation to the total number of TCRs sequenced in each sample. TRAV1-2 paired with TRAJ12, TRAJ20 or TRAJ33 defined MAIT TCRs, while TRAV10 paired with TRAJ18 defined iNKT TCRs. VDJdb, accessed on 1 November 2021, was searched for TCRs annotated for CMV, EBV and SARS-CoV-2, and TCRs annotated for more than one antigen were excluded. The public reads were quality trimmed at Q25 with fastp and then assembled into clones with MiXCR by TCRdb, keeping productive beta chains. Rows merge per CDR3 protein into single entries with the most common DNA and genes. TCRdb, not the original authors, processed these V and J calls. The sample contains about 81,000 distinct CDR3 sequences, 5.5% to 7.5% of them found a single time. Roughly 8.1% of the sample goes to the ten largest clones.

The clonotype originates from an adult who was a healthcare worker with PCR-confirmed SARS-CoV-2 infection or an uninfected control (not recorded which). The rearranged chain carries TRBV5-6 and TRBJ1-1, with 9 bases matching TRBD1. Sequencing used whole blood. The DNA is TGTGCCAGCAGCTTGTTTGGGACAGGGTTGGCTTTCTTT. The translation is CASSLFGTGLAFF.